Listed below are T cell receptor beta chains from one sample, sequenced in a study of cytomegalovirus exposure and HLA in healthy donors. Clones were read by immunoSEQ multiplex PCR, and TCRdb kept only the in-frame ones, dropping some. The table lists about 250,000 clones, roughly 84% of them singletons. The sample comprised PBMCs. The source of these receptors is a man aged 18 to 29 in good health and CMV-seropositive. Each CDR3 is given without its conserved first and last residue. Each record gives: CDR3 protein, V gene, J gene.

ASSVGPGRVKETQY	TRBV9	TRBJ2-5
ASSESGQGEHEQF	TRBV25-1	TRBJ2-1
ASSLVGREGSKLF	TRBV28	TRBJ1-4
ASKTGNQPQH	TRBV6-5	TRBJ1-5
ATSKRQGEYEQY	TRBV15	TRBJ2-7
ASSSAGTSALYEQY	TRBV11-2	TRBJ2-7
ASSWDRGDTEAF	TRBV5-1	TRBJ1-1
ASSEGLADSNEQY	TRBV6-1	TRBJ2-7
ASSLLAGSDEQF	TRBV6-5	TRBJ2-1
ASKLADRYNEQF	TRBV11-1	TRBJ2-1
ASSLGGVTGELF	TRBV27	TRBJ2-2
ASSLFGLAVYEQY	TRBV5-4	TRBJ2-7
ASSVLGQVNTEAF	TRBV9	TRBJ1-1
ASSSTQGTETQY	TRBV27	TRBJ2-5
APDYEQY	TRBV19	TRBJ2-7
ASSRTGWGDEQY	TRBV6-1	TRBJ2-7
ASSPRGAGGDTEAF	TRBV25-1	TRBJ1-1